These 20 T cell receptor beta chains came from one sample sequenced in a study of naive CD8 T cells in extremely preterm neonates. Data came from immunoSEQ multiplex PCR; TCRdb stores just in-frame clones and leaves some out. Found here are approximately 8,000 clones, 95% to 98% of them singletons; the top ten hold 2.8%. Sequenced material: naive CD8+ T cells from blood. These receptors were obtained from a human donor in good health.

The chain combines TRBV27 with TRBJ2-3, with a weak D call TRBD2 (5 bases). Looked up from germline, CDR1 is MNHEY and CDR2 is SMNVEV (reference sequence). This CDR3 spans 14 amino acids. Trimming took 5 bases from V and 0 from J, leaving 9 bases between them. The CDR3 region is CASSPRESTDTQYF. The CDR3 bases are TGTGCCAGCAGTCCTCGGGAAAGCACAGATACGCAGTATTTT.

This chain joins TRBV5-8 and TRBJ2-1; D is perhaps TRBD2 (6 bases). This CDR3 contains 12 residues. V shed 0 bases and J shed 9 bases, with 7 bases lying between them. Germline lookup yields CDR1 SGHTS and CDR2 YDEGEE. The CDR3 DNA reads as TGTGCCAGCAGCTTGGTTAGCGGTGAGCAGTTCTTC. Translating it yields CASSLVSGEQFF.

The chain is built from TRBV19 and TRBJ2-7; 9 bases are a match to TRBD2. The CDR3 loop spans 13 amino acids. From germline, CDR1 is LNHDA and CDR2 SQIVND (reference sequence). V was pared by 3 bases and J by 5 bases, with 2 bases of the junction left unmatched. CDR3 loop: CASSMREGDEQYV. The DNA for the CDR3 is TGTGCCAGTAGTATGCGGGAGGGCGACGAGCAGTACGTC.

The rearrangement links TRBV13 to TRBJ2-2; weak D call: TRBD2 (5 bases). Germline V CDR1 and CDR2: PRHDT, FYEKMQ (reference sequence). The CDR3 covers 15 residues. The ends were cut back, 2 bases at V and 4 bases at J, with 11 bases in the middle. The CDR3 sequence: CASSLSAGRTGELFF. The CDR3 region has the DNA TGTGCCAGCAGCTTATCGGCGGGCCGCACCGGGGAGCTGTTTTTT.

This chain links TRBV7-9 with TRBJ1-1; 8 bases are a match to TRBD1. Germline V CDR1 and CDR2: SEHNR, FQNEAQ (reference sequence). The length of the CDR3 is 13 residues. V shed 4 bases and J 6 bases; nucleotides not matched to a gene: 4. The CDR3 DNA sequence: TGTGCCAGCAGCTGGGGACAGGCGTCTGAAGCTTTCTTT. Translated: CASSWGQASEAFF.

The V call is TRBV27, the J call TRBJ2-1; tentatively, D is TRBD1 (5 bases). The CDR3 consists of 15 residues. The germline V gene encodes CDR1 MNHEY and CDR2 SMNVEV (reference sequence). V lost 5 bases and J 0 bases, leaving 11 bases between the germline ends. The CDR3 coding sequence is TGTGCCAGCAGTCTGACAGTCCGCTCCTACAATGAGCAGTTCTTC. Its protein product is CASSLTVRSYNEQFF.

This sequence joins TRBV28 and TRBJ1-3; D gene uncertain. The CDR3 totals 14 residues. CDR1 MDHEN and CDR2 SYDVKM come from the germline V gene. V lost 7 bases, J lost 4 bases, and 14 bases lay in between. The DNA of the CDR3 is TGTGCCAGCACCCAATGGCGGTCCGGAAACACCATATATTTT. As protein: CASTQWRSGNTIYF.

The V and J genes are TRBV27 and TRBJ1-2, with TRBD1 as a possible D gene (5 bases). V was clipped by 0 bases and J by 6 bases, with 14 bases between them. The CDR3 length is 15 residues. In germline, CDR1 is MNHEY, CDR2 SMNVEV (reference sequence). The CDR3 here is CASSLSLAGTHGYTF. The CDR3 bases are TGTGCCAGCAGTTTATCATTGGCGGGGACCCATGGCTACACCTTC.

The CDR3 DNA sequence: TGTGCCAGCAGTGAAGGGGGACTAGCGGGAGCAGATACGCAGTATTTT. It translates to CASSEGGLAGADTQYF. This chain uses TRBV2 with TRBJ2-3; TRBD2 matches 14 bases. The CDR3 is 16 amino acids. Per germline, CDR1 SNHLY and CDR2 FYNNEI. The V and J ends lost 1 base and 4 bases, in that order; junction bases with no gene match: 1.

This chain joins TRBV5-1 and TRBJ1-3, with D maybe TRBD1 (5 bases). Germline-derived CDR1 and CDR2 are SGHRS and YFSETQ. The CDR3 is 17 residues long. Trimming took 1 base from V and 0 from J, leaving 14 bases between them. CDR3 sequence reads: CASSLLGQGDSGNTIYF. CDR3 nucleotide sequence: TGCGCCAGCAGCTTGTTGGGGCAGGGCGACTCTGGAAACACCATATATTTT.

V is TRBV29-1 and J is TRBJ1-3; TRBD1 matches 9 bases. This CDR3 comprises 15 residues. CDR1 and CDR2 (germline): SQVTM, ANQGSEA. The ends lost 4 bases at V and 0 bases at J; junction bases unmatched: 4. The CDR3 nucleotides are TGCAGCGTTGTCGGGACAGGGCACTCTGGAAACACCATATATTTT. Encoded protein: CSVVGTGHSGNTIYF.

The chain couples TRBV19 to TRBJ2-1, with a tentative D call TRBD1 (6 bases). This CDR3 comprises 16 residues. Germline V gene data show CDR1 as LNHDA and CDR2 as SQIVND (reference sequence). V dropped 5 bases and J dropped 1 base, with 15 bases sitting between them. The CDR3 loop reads CASSLPQGWSYNEQFF. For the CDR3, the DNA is TGTGCCAGTAGTCTTCCACAGGGCTGGTCCTACAATGAGCAGTTCTTC.

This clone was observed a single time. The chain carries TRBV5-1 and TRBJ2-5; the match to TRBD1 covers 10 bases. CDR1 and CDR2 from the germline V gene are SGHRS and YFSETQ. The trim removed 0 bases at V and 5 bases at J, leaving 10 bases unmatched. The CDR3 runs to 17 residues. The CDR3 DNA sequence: TGCGCCAGCAGCTTGGCCCCGGGACAGGGGTTCCCGGAGACCCAGTACTTC. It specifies CASSLAPGQGFPETQYF.

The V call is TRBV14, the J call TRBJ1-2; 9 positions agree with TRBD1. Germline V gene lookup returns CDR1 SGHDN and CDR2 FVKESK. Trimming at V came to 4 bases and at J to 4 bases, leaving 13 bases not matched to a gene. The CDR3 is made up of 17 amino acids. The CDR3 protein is CASSLRQGGDRGYGYTF. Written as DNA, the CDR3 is TGTGCCAGCAGCCTTAGACAGGGGGGCGATCGGGGCTATGGCTACACCTTC.

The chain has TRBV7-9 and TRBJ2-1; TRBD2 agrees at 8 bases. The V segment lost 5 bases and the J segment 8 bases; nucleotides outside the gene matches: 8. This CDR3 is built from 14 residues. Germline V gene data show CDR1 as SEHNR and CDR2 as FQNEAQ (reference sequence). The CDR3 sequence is CASSPIETSDEQFF. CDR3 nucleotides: TGTGCCAGCAGCCCGATAGAGACTAGCGATGAGCAGTTCTTC. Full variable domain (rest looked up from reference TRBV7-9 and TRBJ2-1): DTGVSQNPRHKITKRGQNVTFRCDPISEHNRLYWYRQTLGQGPEFLTYFQNEAQLEKSRLLSDRFSAERPKGSFSTLEIQRTEQGDSAMYLCASSPIETSDEQFFGPGTRLTVL.

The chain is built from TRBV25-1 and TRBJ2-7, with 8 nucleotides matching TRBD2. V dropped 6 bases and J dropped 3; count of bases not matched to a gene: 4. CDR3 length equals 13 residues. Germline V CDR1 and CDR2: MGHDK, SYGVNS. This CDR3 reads CASRPGTSYEQYF. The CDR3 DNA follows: TGTGCCAGCAGGCCAGGGACTAGCTACGAGCAGTACTTC.

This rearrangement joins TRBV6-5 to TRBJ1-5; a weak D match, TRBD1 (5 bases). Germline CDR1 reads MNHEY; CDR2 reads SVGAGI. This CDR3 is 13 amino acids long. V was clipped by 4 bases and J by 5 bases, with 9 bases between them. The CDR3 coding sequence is TGTGCCAGCAGTTCCGACAGAGATCAGCCCCAGCATTTT. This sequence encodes CASSSDRDQPQHF.

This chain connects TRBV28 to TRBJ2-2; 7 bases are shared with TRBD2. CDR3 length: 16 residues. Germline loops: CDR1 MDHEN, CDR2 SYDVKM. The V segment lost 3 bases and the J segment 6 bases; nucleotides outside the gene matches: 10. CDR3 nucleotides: TGTGCCAGCAGTTTGCCCGGGTCCCGGGGGGCCGGGGAGCTGTTTTTT. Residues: CASSLPGSRGAGELFF. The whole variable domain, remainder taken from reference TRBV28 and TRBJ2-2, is DVKVTQSSRYLVKRTGEKVFLECVQDMDHENMFWYRQDPGLGLRLIYFSYDVKMKEKGDIPEGYSVSREKKERFSLILESASTNQTSMYLCASSLPGSRGAGELFFGEGSRLTVL.

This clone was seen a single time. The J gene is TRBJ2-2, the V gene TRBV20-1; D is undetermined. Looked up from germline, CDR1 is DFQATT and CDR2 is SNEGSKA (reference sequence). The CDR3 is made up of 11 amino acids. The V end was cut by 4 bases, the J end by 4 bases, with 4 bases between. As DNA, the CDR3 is TGCAGTGCTACTCTCACCGGGGAGCTGTTTTTT. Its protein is CSATLTGELFF.

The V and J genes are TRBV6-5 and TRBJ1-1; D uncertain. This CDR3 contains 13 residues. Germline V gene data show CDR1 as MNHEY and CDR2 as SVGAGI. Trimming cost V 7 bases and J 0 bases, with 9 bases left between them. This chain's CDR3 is CASIEAMNTEAFF. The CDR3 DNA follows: TGTGCCAGCATAGAGGCGATGAACACTGAAGCTTTCTTT.